This T cell receptor beta chain appears in the sequencing data of a study of shared T cell receptors in the human thymus. Losses at the gene ends were 5 bases for V and 0 bases for J; bases not matched to a gene: 3. Germline V gene lookup returns CDR1 MNHEY and CDR2 SMNVEV (reference sequence). The CDR3 loop spans 15 amino acids. Libraries were prepared by immunoSEQ multiplex PCR; TCRdb keeps only in-frame clonotypes and omits some of them. This table holds 500,000 to 750,000 clones, approximately 90% found once. The sample was also reused in another study, on human thymus T cells. This second report adds: Donor material was obtained from healthy Finnish infants undergoing corrective surgery for congenital heart defects. Blood and thymic repertoires both appeared biased in V and J gene usage.

The source of this sequence is a boy under two years old with a congenital heart defect. This chain links TRBV27 with TRBJ1-3; TRBD1 matches at 8 bases. Sequencing used thymocytes. CDR3 DNA sequence: TGTGCCAGCAGTCTGACAGGGGCCTCTGGAAACACCATATATTTT. It specifies CASSLTGASGNTIYF.